This TCR beta chain was identified in a study of OX40 agonist ivuxolimab in advanced cancers. Study summary: The dose-escalation group included hepatocellular carcinoma, melanoma, renal cell carcinoma and head and neck cancer. Males comprised 82.7% of the group, whose mean age was 60 years (range 23 to 79).

With 0 bases removed from V and 1 base from J, the gap between germline ends came to 13 bases. The germline CDR1 and CDR2 sequences are SGDLS and YYNGEE. The CDR3 length is 16 residues. Clones were read by immunoSEQ multiplex PCR, and TCRdb kept only the in-frame ones, dropping some. The sample lists thousands of clones, less than 70% occurring once. Sequenced material: CD4+ or CD8+ T cells sorted from blood, taken in a trial of the OX40 agonist ivuxolimab. The receptor's source is an adult with an advanced solid tumor such as melanoma, head and neck, liver or kidney cancer. This rearrangement joins TRBV9 to TRBJ1-1; a weak D match, TRBD1 (5 bases). The CDR3 coding sequence is TGTGCCAGCAGCGTAGCCCCCCCGGGGGGGAACACTGAAGCTTTCTTT. It translates to CASSVAPPGGNTEAFF.